These 4 T cell receptor beta chains originate from one sample sequenced in a study of blood T cell repertoires in COVID-19 (dated by TCRdb to 2020 to 2022). The library was made by the immunoSEQ multiplex PCR assay. As stored in TCRdb, this immuneACCESS dataset retains in-frame rearrangements with V and J assigned. A fraction of the clones does not appear; measured against another copy, unresolved V genes explain less than half of the discrepancy, and the remainder lacks a known reason. The sample table records 50,000 to 55,000 clones; around 87% of these occur just once. Clones ranked in the top ten supply around 4% of the sample. Source material: peripheral blood. These receptor sequences come from a man aged 50 to 60 with acute or convalescent COVID-19.

This chain links TRBV27 with TRBJ1-2; D gene unclear. The CDR3 contains 14 residues. Germline V gene data show CDR1 as MNHEY and CDR2 as SMNVEV (reference sequence). V lost 3 bases and J 8 bases, leaving 16 bases between the germline ends. The DNA of the CDR3 is TGTGCCAGCAGTTTTTCAGGAACGTACAGCGGCTACACCTTC. Its protein product is CASSFSGTYSGYTF.

V is TRBV2 and J is TRBJ2-2; TRBD1 matches 9 bases. This CDR3 contains 14 residues. CDR1 SNHLY and CDR2 FYNNEI come from the germline V gene. V lost 7 bases to trimming and J lost 5 bases; unmatched junction nucleotides: 5. The DNA for the CDR3 is TGTGCCAGCACTGGGACAGGGTTTACCGGGGAGCTGTTTTTT. Translated, it gives CASTGTGFTGELFF.

This clone is a singleton in its sample. V usage is TRBV4-1 and J usage is TRBJ1-5, with D unresolved. V was cut by 4 bases and J by 9 bases, with 13 bases left in between. The CDR3 extends over 13 amino acids. CDR1 MGHRA and CDR2 YSYEKL come from the germline V gene. CDR3 nucleotides: TGCGCCAGCAGCCCTAGACGTGGTCCGCCCCAGCATTTT. Amino acids: CASSPRRGPPQHF.

This chain links TRBV6-5 with TRBJ1-1, with D tentatively TRBD1 (6 bases). The CDR3 sequence is 15 residues long. CDR1 and CDR2 from the germline V gene are MNHEY and SVGAGI. Trimming took 2 bases from V and 6 from J, leaving 16 bases between them. The CDR3 bases are TGTGCCAGCAGTTACGAATCTCAGGGGTTCGCTGAAGCTTTCTTT. This gives the protein CASSYESQGFAEAFF.